Included here is one T cell receptor beta chain sequence, with context. Its antigen specificity is not known. One base away there is no much larger clone; base qualities are not given. This specimen belongs to a study of T cell responses to AZD1222 COVID-19 vaccine (dated by TCRdb to about 2021). Concerning the study at large: AZD1222 recipients whose second dose came at about 4 weeks and those whose second dose came at about 12 weeks were combined into one group, since spike-specific TCR depth and breadth did not differ between the two schedules. A total of about 250 trial participants underwent TCR sequencing, of whom roughly 210 had received two doses of AZD1222 and around 26 had received two doses of the MenACWY control vaccine. Trial participants were enrolled by age into 18-55, 56-69 and 70-plus year subgroups, with roughly 150, 30 and 60 TCR-sequenced participants respectively.

Inclusive of the bounding cysteine and phenylalanine, the CDR3 is 11 residues long. Here the CDR3 DNA is all that survives: 33 bases in frame from base 1. Trimming at the junction amounts to 6 bases on V and 5 bases on J, and the germline ends lie 8 bases apart. For CDR1 and CDR2, the germline V gene lists SNHLY and FYNNEI. On the study overall, not on this receptor specifically: Participants were mostly white British and included more females than males, and it was suggested by the authors that clonal diversity may have been underestimated. Nearly half of unique spike-specific TCRs reportedly recognized epitopes outside regions mutated in the B.1.351 and B.1.1.7 variants. In the small 56-69-year group, the increase in depth fell short of significance, most likely because of low power. Because no samples from the day 14 peak response were available, repertoires could be characterized only after the peak T cell response. Conclusions about previously exposed vaccinees were limited because only 6 or 7 AZD1222 recipients were SARS-CoV-2 seropositive at baseline. The whole spike protein was spanned by vaccine-associated CD4 TCRs, and dominant responses were seen in regions 160-218 and 743-854. A significant rise in spike-specific TCR breadth and depth was observed after two AZD1222 doses relative to day 0 and relative to MenACWY recipients.

The CDR3 regions of human TCRbeta chains were subjected to immunosequencing. The published analysis was carried out like this. Repertoire TCRs were matched against a reference library of SARS-CoV-2-specific TCRs generated with the MIRA antigen-specificity platform. Breadth meant the fraction of unique TCRs that were SARS-CoV-2-associated, whereas depth meant the fraction of total T cells that were SARS-CoV-2-associated. Using the MIRA data, every spike-specific TCR was mapped to the spike region that the TCR reacted to and assigned to either a CD4 or a CD8 class. Log10-transformed breadth and depth values were compared by one-way ANOVA with Sidak's multiple comparisons tests. TCRdb limited this immuneACCESS table to in-frame rearrangements with V and J called. A share of clones is missing; checked studies link under half to unresolved V genes, and the rest is unexplained. V, J and clone size reflect that table, while D and trimming were determined from the DNA. The sample profile shows fewer than 200,000 clones; 91% of them were found once. The top ten hold 1.5% to 2% of the sample.

Interpreted using the paper, the time point label stands for: baseline before first vaccination. Vaccinee samples were obtained from the UK trials COV001 and COV002, which included a single-blind randomized controlled phase 2/3 trial of AZD1222 (ChAdOx1 nCoV-19) in healthy adults. Trial participant PBMC samples were collected at day 0 and day 28 after the second dose for TCRbeta chain sequencing. The chain is encoded by TRBV2 joined to TRBJ2-7; 6 matching bases give a weak D call of TRBD1. This receptor was identified in an adult in good health. The input for sequencing was peripheral blood, taken on day 0 of AZD1222 vaccination. The CDR3 here reads CASSNRDEQYF. DNA sequence: TGTGCCAGCAGCAACAGGGACGAGCAGTACTTC.